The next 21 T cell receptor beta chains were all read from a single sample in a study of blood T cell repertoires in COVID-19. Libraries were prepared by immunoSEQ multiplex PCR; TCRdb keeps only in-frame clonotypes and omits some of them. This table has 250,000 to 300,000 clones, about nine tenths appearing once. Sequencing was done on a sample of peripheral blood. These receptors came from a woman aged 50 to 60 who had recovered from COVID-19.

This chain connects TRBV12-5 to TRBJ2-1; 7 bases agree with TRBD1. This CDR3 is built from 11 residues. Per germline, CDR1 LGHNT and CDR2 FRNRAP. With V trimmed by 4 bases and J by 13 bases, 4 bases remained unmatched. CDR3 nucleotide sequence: TGTGCTAGTGGTTCGACAGGGTCCCAGTTCTTC. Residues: CASGSTGSQFF.

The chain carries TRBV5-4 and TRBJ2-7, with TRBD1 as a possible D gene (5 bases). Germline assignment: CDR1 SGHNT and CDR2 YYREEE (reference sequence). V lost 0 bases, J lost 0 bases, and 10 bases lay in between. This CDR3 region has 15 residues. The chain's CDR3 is CASSLGQGTSYEQYF. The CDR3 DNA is TGTGCCAGCAGCTTGGGGCAGGGCACCTCCTACGAGCAGTACTTC.

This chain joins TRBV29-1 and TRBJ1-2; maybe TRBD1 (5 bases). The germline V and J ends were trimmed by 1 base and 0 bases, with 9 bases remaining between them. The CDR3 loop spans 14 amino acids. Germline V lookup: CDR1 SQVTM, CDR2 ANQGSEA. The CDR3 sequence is CSVEGSGSNYGYTF. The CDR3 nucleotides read TGCAGCGTTGAAGGATCAGGGTCTAACTATGGCTACACCTTC.

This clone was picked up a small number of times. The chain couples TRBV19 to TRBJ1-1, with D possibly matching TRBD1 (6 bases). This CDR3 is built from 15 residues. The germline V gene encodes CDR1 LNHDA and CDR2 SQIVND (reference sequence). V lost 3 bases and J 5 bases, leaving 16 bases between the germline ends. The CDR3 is CASSIRGAGSTEAFF. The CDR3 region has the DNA TGTGCCAGTAGTATTCGGGGGGCTGGGTCGACTGAAGCTTTCTTT.

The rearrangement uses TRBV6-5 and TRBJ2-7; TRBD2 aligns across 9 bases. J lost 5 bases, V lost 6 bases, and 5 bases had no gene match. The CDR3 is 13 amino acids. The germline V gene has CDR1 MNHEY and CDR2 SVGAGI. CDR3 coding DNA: TGTGCCAGCAGAAATAGCGGGAGCGACGAGCAGTACTTC. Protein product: CASRNSGSDEQYF.

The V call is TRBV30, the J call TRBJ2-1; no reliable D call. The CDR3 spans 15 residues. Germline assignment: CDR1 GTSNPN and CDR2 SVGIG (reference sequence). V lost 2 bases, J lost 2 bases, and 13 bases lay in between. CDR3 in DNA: TGTGCCTGGAGTAGAGGCGGAAGCCCCTACAATGAGCAGTTCTTC. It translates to CAWSRGGSPYNEQFF.

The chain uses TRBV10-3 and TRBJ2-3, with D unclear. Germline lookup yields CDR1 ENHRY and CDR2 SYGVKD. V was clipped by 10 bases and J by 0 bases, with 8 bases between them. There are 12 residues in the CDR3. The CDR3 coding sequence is TGTGCCAGTGCGACTAGCACAGATACGCAGTATTTT. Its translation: CASATSTDTQYF.

The CDR3 sequence is CASSQVPGGAWGYTF. CDR3 nucleotides: TGCGCCAGCAGCCAAGTCCCGGGGGGCGCGTGGGGCTACACCTTC. The gene calls are TRBV4-1 and TRBJ1-2; a possible D gene is TRBD1 (6 bases). Per germline, CDR1 MGHRA and CDR2 YSYEKL. This CDR3 is built from 15 residues. Trimming cost V 1 base and J 8 bases, with 17 bases left between them.

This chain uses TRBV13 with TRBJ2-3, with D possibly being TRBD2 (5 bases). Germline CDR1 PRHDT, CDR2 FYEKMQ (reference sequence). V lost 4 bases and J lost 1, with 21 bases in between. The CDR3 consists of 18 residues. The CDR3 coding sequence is TGTGCCAGCAGCTCCACACCCACTTTTGAGGAGGGCACAGATACGCAGTATTTT. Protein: CASSSTPTFEEGTDTQYF.

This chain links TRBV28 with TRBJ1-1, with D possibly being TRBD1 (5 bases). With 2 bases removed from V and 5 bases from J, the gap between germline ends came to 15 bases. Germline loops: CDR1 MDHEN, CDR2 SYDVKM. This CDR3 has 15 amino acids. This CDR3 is CASSLSRTGGTEAFF. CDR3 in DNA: TGTGCCAGCAGTTTAAGTAGGACCGGGGGGACTGAAGCTTTCTTT.

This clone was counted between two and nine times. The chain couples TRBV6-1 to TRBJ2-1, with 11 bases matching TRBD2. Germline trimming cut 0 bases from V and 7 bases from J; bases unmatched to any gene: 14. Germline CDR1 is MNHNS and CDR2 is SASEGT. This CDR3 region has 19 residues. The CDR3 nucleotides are TGTGCCAGCAGTGAAGCGGGGGTAGCGGGAGGGCGGTTTAGGAATGAGCAGTTCTTC. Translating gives CASSEAGVAGGRFRNEQFF.

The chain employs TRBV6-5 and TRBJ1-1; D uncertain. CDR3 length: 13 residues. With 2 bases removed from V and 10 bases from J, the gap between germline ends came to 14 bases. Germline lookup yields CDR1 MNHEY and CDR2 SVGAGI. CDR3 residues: CASSYGQSTRAFF. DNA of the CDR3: TGTGCCAGCAGTTACGGGCAGTCCACTCGAGCTTTCTTT.

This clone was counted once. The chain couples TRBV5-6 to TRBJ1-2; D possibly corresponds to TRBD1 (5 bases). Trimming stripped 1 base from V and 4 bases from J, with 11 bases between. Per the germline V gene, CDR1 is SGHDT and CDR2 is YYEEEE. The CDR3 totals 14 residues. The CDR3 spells CASSLLQALYGYTF. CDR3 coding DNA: TGTGCCAGCAGCTTGTTACAGGCTCTCTATGGCTACACCTTC.

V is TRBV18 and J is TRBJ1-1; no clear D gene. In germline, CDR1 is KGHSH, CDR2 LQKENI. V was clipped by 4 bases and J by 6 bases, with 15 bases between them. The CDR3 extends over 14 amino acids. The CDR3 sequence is CASSLNNIAPEAFF. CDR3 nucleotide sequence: TGTGCCAGCTCACTAAATAACATAGCCCCTGAAGCTTTCTTT.

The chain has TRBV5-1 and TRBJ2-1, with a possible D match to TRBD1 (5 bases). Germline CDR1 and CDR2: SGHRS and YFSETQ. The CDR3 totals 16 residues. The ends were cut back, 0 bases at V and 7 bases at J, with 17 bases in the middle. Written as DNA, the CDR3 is TGCGCCAGCAGCTTGGGGGCAGGGTGGGAAAGAAATGAGCAGTTCTTC. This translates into CASSLGAGWERNEQFF.

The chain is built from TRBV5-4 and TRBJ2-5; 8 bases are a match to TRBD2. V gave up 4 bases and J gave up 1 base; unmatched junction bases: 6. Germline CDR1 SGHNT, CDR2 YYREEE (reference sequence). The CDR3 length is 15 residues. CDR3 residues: CASSPGGGLQETQYF. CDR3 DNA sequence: TGTGCCAGCAGCCCCGGGGGGGGGCTCCAAGAGACCCAGTACTTC.

CDR3 region: CASSIPGRAWEQYF. The CDR3 coding sequence is TGTGCCAGTAGTATTCCCGGGAGGGCTTGGGAGCAGTACTTC. The chain uses TRBV19 and TRBJ2-7; 8 nucleotides align to TRBD2. V lost 3 bases to trimming and J lost 7 bases; unmatched junction nucleotides: 8. CDR3 length: 14 residues. Germline V gene sequence: CDR1 LNHDA, CDR2 SQIVND (reference sequence).

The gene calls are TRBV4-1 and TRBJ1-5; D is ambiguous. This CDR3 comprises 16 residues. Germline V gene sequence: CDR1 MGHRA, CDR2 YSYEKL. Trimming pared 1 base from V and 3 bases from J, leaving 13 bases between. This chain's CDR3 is CASSQVPSPDNQPQHF. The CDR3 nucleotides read TGCGCCAGCAGCCAAGTTCCTAGTCCCGACAATCAGCCCCAGCATTTT.

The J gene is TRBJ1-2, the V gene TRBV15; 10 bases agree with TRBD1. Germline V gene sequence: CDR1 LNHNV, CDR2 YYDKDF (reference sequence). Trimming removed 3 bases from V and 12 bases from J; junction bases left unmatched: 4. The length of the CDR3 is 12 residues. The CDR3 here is CATSRGDRGNTF. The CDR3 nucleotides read TGTGCCACCAGCAGGGGGGACAGGGGAAACACCTTC.

CDR3: CASSQNRGNYNEQFF. CDR3 DNA sequence: TGTGCCAGCAGCCAAAACAGGGGAAACTACAATGAGCAGTTCTTC. V is TRBV11-2 and J is TRBJ2-1; 7 positions agree with TRBD1. CDR1 is SGHAT and CDR2 is FQNNGV in the germline V gene. The length of the CDR3 is 15 residues. Trimming at V came to 5 bases and at J to 3 bases, leaving 7 bases not matched to a gene.

The CDR3 DNA reads TGTGCCAGTAGTATATCCCTCAGGGGGCCGGATGGCTACACCTTC. Translating it yields CASSISLRGPDGYTF. The chain uses TRBV19 and TRBJ1-2, with 8 bases aligning to TRBD1. V lost 2 bases and J lost 6; bases outside the gene matches: 8. This CDR3 spans 15 amino acids. Germline values: CDR1 LNHDA, CDR2 SQIVND (reference sequence).